This record concerns one TCR beta chain sequence. Its binding antigen is unknown. The data stem from a study of CXCR3-negative and CXCR3-positive naive CD8 T cells (dated by TCRdb to between 2018 and 2021). The study in broad terms: In total, roughly 130 million TRB reads were obtained, corresponding to roughly 1.5 +/- 0.3 million reads per library. For the TRBV-TRBJ cluster analysis, the naive subsets came from roughly 5 donors, while the memory cells came from 3 donors. Diversity and physicochemical repertoire analyses were performed on about a dozen donors pooled from two independent experiments.

Each CD8+ T cell subset was flow-sorted in triplicate, and 300,000 or so cells per subset were placed directly into RLT lysis buffer. To exclude memory contaminants, naive CD8+ T cells were stringently defined as CD45RO-CCR7+CD27+CD95-. Peripheral blood mononuclear cells were isolated from buffy coats by standard density gradient centrifugation. A FACSAria III was used to flow-sort naive CD8+ T cells into CXCR3-negative and CXCR3-positive populations. An RNeasy Mini Kit was used to extract total RNA from the sorted cells. The research as a whole found: Similar TRBV-TRBJ usage was shown by naive CXCR3-negative and CXCR3-positive cells from the same donor, whereas distinct patterns were shown by memory cells. Repertoire diversity was comparably high in both naive subsets but much lower in memory CD8+ T cells. Because surface CD5, which is linked to self-reactivity in mice, was comparable between the naive subsets, TCR interaction strength was also inferred from TRB CDR3 physicochemical properties. Compared with CXCR3-negative naive cells, CXCR3-positive naive cells had TRB CDR3s with higher hydrophobicity (lower Kidera factor 4), lower energy, and higher strength and volume indices. Because CXCR3 expression was partially decreased after cryopreservation, freshly isolated PBMCs were used for most assays.

TCRdb lists the instrument as NextSeq 550. The Human TCR Profiling Kit (MiLaboratory) was used to make UMI-labeled 5' RACE TRB cDNA libraries. The full amount of extracted RNA was used for cDNA synthesis, and the full amount of resulting cDNA was used for PCR amplification. The libraries were made side by side, with each library going through the same number of PCR cycles. In the authors' own workflow: About 48,000 +/- 9,800 unique UMI-labeled TRB cDNA molecules per library were extracted with MIGEC and MiXCR, with at least two reads per UMI required. Each library averaged roughly 36,000 +/- 9,600 functional in-frame TRB CDR3 nucleotide clonotypes without stop codons. After downsampling to 5000 UMI-labeled TRB molecules per sample, diversity metrics such as normalized Shannon-Wiener and Chao1 were calculated in VDJtools. For the central five CDR3 residues, VDJtools calculated physicochemical properties weighted by clonotype size, namely interaction energy, strength, volume and Kidera factor 4. TCRdb reprocessed the reads and assigns one entry to each CDR3 protein sequence, leaving out DNA. TCRdb, not the original authors, processed these V and J calls. This sample's table contains some 85,000 distinct CDR3 sequences. The top ten constitute around 0.58% of the sample.

Looking up the germline V gene yields CDR1 SGHRS and CDR2 YFSETQ. The CDR3, cysteine through phenylalanine, is 16 amino acids long. The protein alone is recorded here. The rearranged chain carries TRBV5-1 and TRBJ2-1; TCRdb outputs TRBD2, but without DNA this stays unchecked. Sequenced material: naive CXCR3+ CD8+ T cells from blood. The cell subset or site tag for this specimen amounts to: CD45RO-CCR7+CD27+CD95- naive CD8+ T cells expressing CXCR3 (TNR3+). The origin of this receptor is a human donor in good health. Some clones in this sample may be carry-over from other donors' samples. This receptor has the CDR3 CASSPYMTSGGPEQFF.